These 14 T cell receptor beta chains were sequenced from one sample in a study of human T cells and chemical hapten exposure. Time point: patch test 1, 2 weeks after DPC sensitization. Treatment in this sample: therapeutic diphenylcyclopropenone sensitization with weekly scalp DPC. The authors' total RNA extraction used unfractionated whole blood. TCRdb called the RACE reads again in MiXCR, with one record for every CDR3 protein. Of over 35,000 distinct CDR3 sequences listed, just under 4% are singletons. The material sequenced was whole blood, taken in connection with sensitization to the hapten diphenylcyclopropenone (DPC). These TCRs come from a man in his fifties or sixties with alopecia areata. Some clones in this sample may be carry-over from other donors' samples.

The sample holds many counts of this clonotype. The chain is built from TRBV4-2 and TRBJ1-1; perhaps TRBD1 as D (6 bases). The V and J ends lost 2 bases and 0 bases respectively, with 10 bases between them. This CDR3 contains 15 residues. The germline gives CDR1 LGHNA, CDR2 YNFKEQ. CDR3 sequence reads: CASSQKTGLNTEAFF. The CDR3 region has the DNA TGTGCCAGCAGCCAAAAGACAGGACTGAACACTGAAGCTTTCTTT.

This clonotype came up many times. The CDR3 region is CSAPSIESGYTF. The CDR3 DNA reads as TGCAGTGCCCCCTCAATAGAGTCTGGCTACACCTTC. This chain uses TRBV20-1 with TRBJ1-2; D unclear. V was pared by 6 bases and J by 7 bases, with 15 bases between. This CDR3 comprises 12 residues. Germline CDR1 is DFQATT and CDR2 is SNEGSKA (reference sequence).

This clonotype has at least ten counts. This sequence joins TRBV4-1 and TRBJ2-7, with 7 bases identical to TRBD2. Germline V CDR1 and CDR2: MGHRA, YSYEKL. The CDR3 has 16 residues. V dropped 6 bases and J dropped 0; count of bases not matched to a gene: 11. For the CDR3, the DNA is TGCGCCAGCAGACGTGGGGCGGGAGAGAGCTCCTACGAGCAGTACTTC. This translates into CASRRGAGESSYEQYF.

The sample holds many counts of this clonotype. The V and J genes are TRBV24-1 and TRBJ2-1; a possible D gene is TRBD1 (6 bases). V dropped 3 bases and J dropped 0 bases, with 14 bases sitting between them. The CDR3 is made up of 17 amino acids. Germline V CDR1 and CDR2: KGHDR, SFDVKD. This chain's CDR3 is CATSDHVQGSSYNEQFF. The CDR3 DNA reads as TGTGCCACCAGTGATCACGTACAGGGAAGCTCCTACAATGAGCAGTTCTTC.

This clonotype was recorded many times. The chain recombines TRBV6-5 with TRBJ1-6; unclear D gene. Trimming took off 0 bases at V and 4 bases at J, with 7 bases between the two ends. CDR3 length: 15 residues. Looked up from germline, CDR1 is MNHEY and CDR2 is SVGAGI. The CDR3 loop reads CASSYSKGYNSPLHF. DNA for the CDR3: TGTGCCAGCAGTTACTCCAAAGGATATAATTCACCCCTCCACTTT.

This clonotype was seen at least ten times. The chain couples TRBV3-1 to TRBJ2-5; no clear D. Germline-derived CDR1 and CDR2 are LGHDT and YNNKEL (reference sequence). The germline V and J ends were trimmed by 1 base and 1 base, with 7 bases remaining between them. This CDR3 is 14 amino acids long. CDR3 coding DNA: TGTGCCAGCAGCCAAGGGGTAATCCAAGAGACCCAGTACTTC. Translation: CASSQGVIQETQYF.

There are a few counts of this clonotype. V and J are TRBV29-1 and TRBJ2-7; 9 positions match TRBD1. The germline gives CDR1 SQVTM, CDR2 ANQGSEA. The CDR3 is 13 amino acids. Trimming removed 4 bases from V and 2 bases from J; junction bases left unmatched: 3. CDR3: CSVGDRDPYEQYF. CDR3 bases: TGCAGCGTTGGGGACAGGGACCCCTACGAGCAGTACTTC.

This clonotype was counted ten times or more. This chain joins TRBV7-2 and TRBJ1-1, with TRBD1 matching over 7 bases. The CDR3 is 15 residues long. The junction had 6 bases not matched to a gene; V was cut back by 5 bases and J by 0 bases. Germline values: CDR1 SGHTA, CDR2 FQGNSA. This CDR3 reads CASSPTGILNTEAFF. CDR3 sequence (DNA): TGTGCCAGCAGCCCGACAGGGATATTGAACACTGAAGCTTTCTTT.

Many counts were recorded for this clonotype. The V call is TRBV18, the J call TRBJ1-6; 7 bases agree with TRBD1. The CDR3 consists of 16 residues. J lost 5 bases, V lost 4 bases, and 8 bases had no gene match. Germline V gene data show CDR1 as KGHSH and CDR2 as LQKENI. The CDR3: CASSLTGTENNSPLHF. The CDR3 region has the DNA TGTGCCAGCTCACTTACCGGGACAGAGAATAATTCACCCCTCCACTTT.

V usage is TRBV20-1 and J usage is TRBJ2-6, with D uncertain. The CDR3 covers 15 residues. Per the germline V gene, CDR1 is DFQATT and CDR2 is SNEGSKA (reference sequence). V was shortened by 4 bases and J by 0 bases, with 10 bases between the two germline ends. The CDR3 region is CSAINGISGANVLTF. For the CDR3, the DNA is TGCAGTGCTATCAATGGGATCTCTGGGGCCAACGTCCTGACTTTC.

This clonotype has ten or more counts. The chain combines TRBV11-2 with TRBJ2-1, with TRBD2 as a possible D gene (6 bases). The CDR3 runs 15 residues. From germline, CDR1 is SGHAT and CDR2 FQNNGV. V was pared by 1 base and J by 5 bases, with 12 bases between. CDR3: CASSLGPDYHNEQFF. DNA for the CDR3: TGTGCCAGCAGCTTAGGCCCGGACTACCACAATGAGCAGTTCTTC.

This clonotype was observed a handful of times. The rearrangement links TRBV5-8 to TRBJ2-3, with D maybe TRBD1 (5 bases). CDR3 size: 15 residues. Per the germline V gene, CDR1 is SGHTS and CDR2 is YDEGEE. V lost 4 bases, J lost 6 bases, and 18 bases lay in between. CDR3 bases: TGTGCCAGCAGCCGTTGGATAGCCGCAGGGGATACGCAGTATTTT. Translation: CASSRWIAAGDTQYF. The complete variable domain, with remaining parts taken from reference TRBV5-8 and TRBJ2-3, reads EAGVTQSPTHLIKTRGQQATLRCSPISGHTSVYWYQQALGLGLQFLLWYDEGEERNRGNFPPRFSGRQFPNYSSELNVNALELEDSALYLCASSRWIAAGDTQYFGPGTRLTVL.

This clonotype was seen at least ten times. The genes are TRBV7-8 and TRBJ2-3; D is uncertain. The V gene lost 5 bases and the J gene lost 5 bases, with 5 bases spanning the gap. The CDR3 has 11 amino acids. CDR1 is SGHVS and CDR2 is FQNEAQ in the germline V gene. The CDR3 region is CASSRVDTQYF. The CDR3 nucleotides read TGTGCCAGCAGCCGGGTAGATACGCAGTATTTT.

Concerning this clonotype: This could be a read error, since a much larger clone is one nucleotide away. The chain recombines TRBV11-1 with TRBJ2-5; 9 nucleotides line up with TRBD1. Germline CDR1 reads SGHAT; CDR2 reads FQDESV (reference sequence). This CDR3 is 14 amino acids long. The CDR3 coding sequence is TGTGCCAGCAGCCTCGACAGGGGGTATCAGACCCGGTACTTC. It codes for CASSLDRGYQTRYF.